A selection of T cell receptor beta chains follows, all from one sample in a study of blood T cell repertoires in COVID-19. The method was immunoSEQ multiplex PCR; TCRdb's version includes in-frame clones alone and lacks a portion of them. Counted here are about 280,000 clones, 70% to 90% occurring once; the ten biggest clones make up approximately 8.5%. The sample was peripheral blood. The receptors stem from a man aged 18 to 30 with active or convalescent COVID-19. Each CDR3 is given with its conserved first and last residue. The D gene is left open where the match is weak. Clone size is given for some rows only: seen once, a few or many times, or a class if the clone is expanded.

TRBD1 TRBJ1-6 TRBV10-3 - TGTGCCATCAGTGGAAGTTTCCGGGACAGGGGGTCCCCCCTCCACTTT CAISGSFRDRGSPLHF
- TRBJ1-2 TRBV11-2 - TGTGCCAGCAGCTTGCGGGGGTGGACCTATGGCTACACCTTC CASSLRGWTYGYTF
- TRBJ1-1 TRBV2 - TGTGCCAGCTGGAGGGTTGGCACTGAAGCTTTCTTT CASWRVGTEAFF
- TRBJ2-1 TRBV6-1 - TGTGCCAGCAGTGAATGGCTGGATGAGCAGTTCTTC CASSEWLDEQFF
- TRBJ1-3 TRBV12-3/TRBV12-4 - TGTGCCAGCAGTTTAAGGGGGGGCGCCATATATTTT CASSLRGGAIYF
- TRBJ1-2 TRBV5-1 - TGCGCCAGCAGCCTCGGGGGGAACTATGGCTACACCTTC CASSLGGNYGYTF
TRBD1 TRBJ2-7 TRBV5-5 - TGTGCCAGCAGCTTGCGTCCGACAGGGGGCCAGCACGAGCAGTACTTC CASSLRPTGGQHEQYF
- TRBJ2-7 TRBV4-1 - TGCGCCAGCAGCCTCGGGACTTCTGAGCAGTACTTC CASSLGTSEQYF
- TRBJ2-1 TRBV7-2 - TGTGCCAGCAGCTTAGCCAGCTACAATGAGCAGTTCTTC CASSLASYNEQFF
TRBD2 TRBJ2-2 TRBV9 few TGTGCCGGGAGCGGGGGCGCTAACACCGGGGAGCTGTTTTTT CAGSGGANTGELFF
- TRBJ2-2 TRBV13 once TGTGCCAGCAGCCCAACACGGGGGAACACCGGGGAGCTGTTTTTT CASSPTRGNTGELFF
TRBD1 TRBJ1-5 TRBV5-6 - TGTGCCAGCAGCTATGGACAGGGCCCTAGTCAGCCCCAGCATTTT CASSYGQGPSQPQHF
- TRBJ1-2 TRBV21-1 - TGTGCCAGCAGCACGGCCAGACAGGGGGCTAACTATGGCTACACCTTC CASSTARQGANYGYTF
- TRBJ2-1 TRBV9 - TGTGCCAGCAGCGTAGGGTGGGGGGGCCGTAGTAATGAGCAGTTCTTC CASSVGWGGRSNEQFF
- TRBJ2-7 TRBV6-1 - TGTGCCAGCAGTGACATGCTCCCTGGAGACGAGCAGTACTTC CASSDMLPGDEQYF
TRBD1 TRBJ2-7 TRBV5-6 - TGTGCCAGCAGCCAACCACGACAGGGTGACCACGAGCAGTACTTC CASSQPRQGDHEQYF
TRBD1 TRBJ1-2 TRBV5-1 - TGCGCCAGCAGCCCAACAGGGGTCGTTAACTATGGCTACACCTTC CASSPTGVVNYGYTF
- TRBJ1-5 TRBV6-5 - TGTGCCAGCATCCCAGGGTACAATCAGCCCCAGCATTTT CASIPGYNQPQHF
- TRBJ2-7 TRBV27 - TGTGCCAGCAGAAAAACAGGGCCCTACGAGCAGTACTTC CASRKTGPYEQYF
TRBD2 TRBJ2-5 TRBV3-1/TRBV3-2 - TGTGCCAGCAGCCAAGGAGTAGCGGGGGGTCGGCGGGAGACCCAGTACTTC CASSQGVAGGRRETQYF
- TRBJ2-3 TRBV9 - TGTGCCAGCAGCGTCCCGACCGGGACTTACGGGCCCACAGATACGCAGTATTTT CASSVPTGTYGPTDTQYF
- TRBJ2-2 TRBV4-3 - TGCGCCAGCAGCCAAGGCCTCACTAGCAGCACCGGGGAGCTGTTTTTT CASSQGLTSSTGELFF
TRBD2 TRBJ2-3 TRBV4-1 - TGCGCCAGCAGCTCCCGACTAGCGGGGGCAGATACGCAGTATTTT CASSSRLAGADTQYF
- TRBJ2-3 TRBV7-9 - TGTGCCAGCAGCTTATACATGGCAGATACGCAGTATTTT CASSLYMADTQYF
TRBD2 TRBJ2-1 TRBV5-1 - TGCGCCAGCAGCGTTCGGGGGGGCCTCCTCGTTGGGAATGAGCAGTTCTTC CASSVRGGLLVGNEQFF
- TRBJ1-2 TRBV4-3 - TGCGCCAGCAGCCAAGATCGGGCGGCGGCTAGCGCCCGCTACACCTTC CASSQDRAAASARYTF
TRBD1 TRBJ1-2 TRBV7-2 - TGTGCCAGCAGCTTACTTCACAGGGGCCTGCTATTGGGTGGCTACACCTTC CASSLLHRGLLLGGYTF
TRBD1 TRBJ2-3 TRBV12-3/TRBV12-4 - TGTGCCAGCAGCGGGACAGGGACAGATACGCAGTATTTT CASSGTGTDTQYF